The 5 T cell receptor beta chains below all came from one sample that was sequenced in a study of T cells in Graves' hyperthyroidism and ophthalmopathy. RNA transcripts provided the source from which TCR beta CDR3 regions were amplified. The TCR CDR3 first-round RT-PCR relied on the HTBI primer set. TCRdb reprocessed the multiplex PCR reads with MiXCR, giving one entry per CDR3 protein. The data contain a few hundred thousand distinct CDR3 sequences, roughly an eighth of them singletons. Sequences were obtained from blood. The receptors stem from a woman between 18 and 30 years old with Graves' hyperthyroidism.

The chain employs TRBV5-1 and TRBJ2-6, with D unclear. Trimming pared 4 bases from V and 1 base from J, leaving 9 bases between. This CDR3 has 15 residues. The germline CDR1 and CDR2 sequences are SGHRS and YFSETQ. The CDR3, as DNA: TGCGCCAGCAGCCAACAGACTTCTGGGGCCAACGTCCTGACTTTC. Amino acid sequence: CASSQQTSGANVLTF.

This clonotype showed up many times. The chain has TRBV20-1 and TRBJ1-1, with a tentative D call TRBD1 (5 bases). This CDR3 region has 11 residues. Germline lookup yields CDR1 DFQATT and CDR2 SNEGSKA (reference sequence). V lost 2 bases to trimming and J lost 7 bases, with 8 bases between them. The CDR3 DNA reads TGCAGTGCTAGACGGCAGGGTGAAGCTTTCTTT. Translation gives CSARRQGEAFF.

This clonotype was found a few times. V gene TRBV10-2 combines with J gene TRBJ2-2; no clear D gene. The V and J ends lost 6 bases and 2 bases respectively, with 10 bases between them. Germline CDR1 WSHSY, CDR2 SAAADI. The CDR3 is 14 residues long. The CDR3 DNA sequence: TGCGCCAGCAGATATCGGGCAAACACCGGGGAGCTGTTTTTT. Amino acids: CASRYRANTGELFF.

The V call is TRBV5-8, the J call TRBJ2-1, with TRBD2 matching over 14 bases. The V gene end was trimmed by 0 bases and the J gene end by 12 bases; junction bases not matched to a gene: 14. The CDR3 is 18 residues long. CDR1 and CDR2 (germline): SGHTS, YDEGEE. The CDR3 loop reads CASSLGLAGGQSVEGQFF. CDR3 nucleotide sequence: TGTGCCAGCAGCTTGGGACTAGCGGGAGGGCAATCGGTCGAGGGGCAGTTCTTC.

In this sample, this clonotype turned up once. The rearrangement uses TRBV12-3 or TRBV12-4 and TRBJ2-1, with 12 bases identical to TRBD2. The CDR3 totals 19 residues. The V gene end was trimmed by 6 bases and the J gene end by 0 bases; junction bases not matched to a gene: 12. The DNA of the CDR3 is TGTGCCAGCAGCCATCATGACCTAGCGGGAGGGAGCTCCTACAATGAGCAGTTCTTC. Residues: CASSHHDLAGGSSYNEQFF.